The present TCR beta chain was sequenced within a study of blood T cell repertoires in COVID-19. Study details: Samples taken during acute and convalescent COVID-19 were collected in the United States, Italy and Spain. The analysed material was cDNA or gDNA that came from T cells, B-cell-depleted T cells, or PBMCs.

As handled by the study authors: From reference gene primer amplification, estimates of nucleated cell counts were derived. Clones were read by immunoSEQ multiplex PCR, and TCRdb kept only the in-frame ones, dropping some. Clonal size and the V and J genes are those of that table, whereas D and trimming came from the DNA. The data contain about 140,000 clones, more than 75% of them seen just once; the ten biggest clones take up 4.2%. The CDR3 consists of 17 residues. Trimming took 2 bases from V and 2 from J; bases not matched to a gene: 5. Germline CDR1 is SGDLS and CDR2 is YYNGEE. The sequenced sample was peripheral blood. The sequence derives from a man aged 60 to 69 with acute or convalescent COVID-19. The V gene is TRBV9, the J gene TRBJ2-1; 12 positions agree with TRBD2. The CDR3 here is CASSVTSGRFAYNEQFF. The CDR3 DNA sequence: TGTGCCAGCAGCGTGACTAGCGGGAGATTCGCCTACAATGAGCAGTTCTTC.